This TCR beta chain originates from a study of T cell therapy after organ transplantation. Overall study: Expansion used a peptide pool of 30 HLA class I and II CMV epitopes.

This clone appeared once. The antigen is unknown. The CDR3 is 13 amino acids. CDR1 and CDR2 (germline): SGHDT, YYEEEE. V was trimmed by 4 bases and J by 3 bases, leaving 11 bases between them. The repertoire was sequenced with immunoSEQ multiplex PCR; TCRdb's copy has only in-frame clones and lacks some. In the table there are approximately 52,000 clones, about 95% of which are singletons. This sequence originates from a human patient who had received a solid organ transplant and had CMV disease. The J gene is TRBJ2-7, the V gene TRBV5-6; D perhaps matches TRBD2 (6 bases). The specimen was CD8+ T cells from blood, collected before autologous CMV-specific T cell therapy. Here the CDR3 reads CASSPGGFYEQYF. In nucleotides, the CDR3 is TGTGCCAGCAGCCCCGGGGGTTTCTACGAGCAGTACTTC.